The present T cell receptor beta chain was sequenced within a study of OX40 agonist ivuxolimab in advanced cancers. Broadly, across the study: Ivuxolimab, which targeted the costimulatory receptor OX40 (CD134), was an agonistic, fully human IgG2 monoclonal antibody. Intravenous ivuxolimab was administered to patients every 2 weeks at six dose levels: 0.01, 0.1, 0.3, 1.5, 3 and 10 mg/kg. Among the 52 dose-escalation patients, some 19 had hepatocellular carcinoma, 15 or so melanoma, 9 renal cell carcinoma and 9 head and neck cancer. In the dose-escalation cohort, 75% to 85% of patients were male, and the mean age was roughly 60 years with a range of 23 to 79. Prior anti-PD-1, anti-PD-L1 or anti-CTLA-4 therapy was permitted, and about 40% of dose-escalation patients had received checkpoint inhibitors. Three dose-escalation patients achieved partial responses, one with hepatocellular carcinoma and two with cutaneous melanoma. Peripheral TCRbeta sequencing aimed to test whether ivuxolimab altered TCR sequence diversity and caused clonal T-cell expansion. The monotherapy dose-escalation portion (N = 52 patients) of the phase I ivuxolimab trial is reported in the paper.

The trial excluded patients who had a history of autoimmune disease or who were on systemic immunosuppression. Peripheral blood for TCR sequencing was collected from all dose cohorts at baseline, on cycle 4 day 1, and on cycle 7 day 1. The samples were taken from a phase I, first-in-human, multicenter, open-label dose-escalation trial of ivuxolimab. Adults with locally advanced or metastatic melanoma, renal cell carcinoma, hepatocellular carcinoma or head and neck squamous cell carcinoma were enrolled in the trial. Before TCR sequencing, CD4+ and CD8+ T cells were separately sorted from peripheral blood. On this clone: Its antigen specificity is not known. No much larger clonotype is one base removed from it; base qualities were not supplied.

From cysteine to phenylalanine, the CDR3 is 13 amino acids long. Just CDR3 DNA is preserved here, 39 bases in frame from base 1. At the junction V is shortened by 6 bases and J by 5 bases, with 11 bases in between. The germline V gene (reference sequence) supplies CDR1 LNHDA and CDR2 SQIVND. To sequence the TCRbeta CDR3 region, genomic DNA was isolated from the sorted cells. The immunoSEQ Assay was used to sequence the TCRbeta CDR3 regions. TCRdb stores this immuneACCESS table with in-frame sequences only. Part of the clones is absent; in the studies checked, under half of the shortfall reflects unresolved V genes, and no reason is known for the rest. The sample profile shows about 79,000 clones; approximately 88% of them were found once. The ten largest clones capture approximately 4% of the sample. The research as a whole found: Low levels of normalized T-cell clonal expansion were also seen in some patients who did not respond. At doses of 0.1 to 3.0 mg/kg, clonal expansion of both CD4+ and CD8+ blood T cells was observed from baseline to week 6. Partial responders in the 0.1-3.0 mg/kg groups had among the lowest normalized peripheral clonal expansion, especially among CD8+ T cells. After ivuxolimab, more expanded clones were found on average in CD8+ T cells than in CD4+ T cells. The antigen specificity of the peripheral T cells that underwent clonal expansion was not determined.

The receptor comes from an adult with an advanced solid tumor such as melanoma, head and neck, liver or kidney cancer. The sequenced sample was CD4+ or CD8+ T cells sorted from blood, obtained in a trial of the OX40 agonist ivuxolimab. The sequence joins TRBV19 to TRBJ1-5; perhaps TRBD1 is the D gene, with 5 bases matching. The DNA is TGTGCCAGTAGCTCAGGGTTTGATCAGCCCCAGCATTTT. Translated, this is CASSSGFDQPQHF. The full variable domain, with segments outside the CDR3 supplied by the reference TRBV19 and TRBJ1-5 proteins, appears as DGGITQSPKYLFRKEGQNVTLSCEQNLNHDAMYWYRQDPGQGLRLIYYSQIVNDFQKGDIAEGYSVSREKKESFPLTVTSAQKNPTAFYLCASSSGFDQPQHFGDGTRLSIL.